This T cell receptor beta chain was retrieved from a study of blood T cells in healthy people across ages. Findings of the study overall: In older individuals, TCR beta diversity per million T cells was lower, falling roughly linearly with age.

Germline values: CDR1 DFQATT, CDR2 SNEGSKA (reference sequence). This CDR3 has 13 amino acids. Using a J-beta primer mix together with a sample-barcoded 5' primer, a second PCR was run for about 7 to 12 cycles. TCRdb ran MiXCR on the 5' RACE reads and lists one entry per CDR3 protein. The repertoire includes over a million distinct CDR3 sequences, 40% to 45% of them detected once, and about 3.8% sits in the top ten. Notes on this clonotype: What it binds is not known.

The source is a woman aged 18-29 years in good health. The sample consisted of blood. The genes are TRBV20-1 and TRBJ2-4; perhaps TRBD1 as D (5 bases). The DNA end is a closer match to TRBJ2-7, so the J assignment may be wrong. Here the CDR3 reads CSARKGADYEQYF. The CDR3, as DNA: TGCAGTGCTAGGAAAGGGGCAGACTACGAGCAGTACTTC.